The next 18 T cell receptor beta chains were all read from a single sample in a study of CD8 T cells in Susac syndrome. When the RNA was reverse transcribed, random hexamers were used with an input of about 0.5 to 1 ug. TCRdb reprocessed the immunoSEQ multiplex PCR reads via MiXCR and lists one record per CDR3 protein. The sample records more than 150,000 distinct CDR3 sequences, approximately 95% being singletons. Material for sequencing was CD8+ T cells from PBMCs. Receptors were obtained from a human donor with Susac syndrome.

The chain combines TRBV7-9 with TRBJ2-1, with D unclear. CDR1 and CDR2 (germline): SEHNR, FQNEAQ (reference sequence). The CDR3 covers 12 residues. The V gene lost 5 bases and the J gene lost 16 bases, with 18 bases spanning the gap. The DNA for the CDR3 is TGTGCCAGCAGCCCTGACCCAAGGGTAGGATTCTTC. This translates into CASSPDPRVGFF.

V usage is TRBV15 and J usage is TRBJ2-2; TRBD1 is a possible D gene (6 bases). V was trimmed by 3 bases and J by 7 bases, leaving 15 bases between them. Germline CDR1 reads LNHNV; CDR2 reads YYDKDF (reference sequence). The CDR3 extends over 15 amino acids. The CDR3 loop is CATSSEQGSGGELFF. The CDR3 bases are TGTGCCACCAGCAGTGAACAGGGCTCGGGCGGGGAGCTGTTTTTT.

The chain couples TRBV2 to TRBJ2-7; 9 bases agree with TRBD1. The junction had 5 bases not matched to a gene; V was cut back by 8 bases and J by 0 bases. The germline CDR1 and CDR2 sequences are SNHLY and FYNNEI. There are 14 residues in the CDR3. The CDR3 region has the DNA TGTGCCAGCCCCGGACAGGGGAGCTCCTACGAGCAGTACTTC. Translating it yields CASPGQGSSYEQYF. The variable domain in full, completed from reference TRBV2 and TRBJ2-7, reads EPEVTQTPSHQVTQMGQEVILRCVPISNHLYFYWYRQILGQKVEFLVSFYNNEISEKSEIFDDQFSVERPDGSNFTLKIRSTKLEDSAMYFCASPGQGSSYEQYFGPGTRLTVT.

The chain recombines TRBV5-6 with TRBJ2-3; D might be TRBD1 (5 bases). This CDR3 has 17 amino acids. Germline lookup yields CDR1 SGHDT and CDR2 YYEEEE. With 0 bases removed from V and 3 bases from J, the gap between germline ends came to 17 bases. Written as DNA, the CDR3 is TGTGCCAGCAGCTTGGGGGCAGGGTGGATCCAAACAGATACGCAGTATTTT. Translating gives CASSLGAGWIQTDTQYF.

The V gene is TRBV5-1, the J gene TRBJ2-4, with D tentatively TRBD1 (6 bases). The CDR3 totals 14 residues. Between the trimmed V and J ends, which lost 1 base and 8 bases, there was a span of 13 bases. In germline, CDR1 is SGHRS, CDR2 YFSETQ. The CDR3 nucleotides are TGCGCCAGCAGCTTGATGGGACAAAAGGACATTCAGTACTTC. Protein: CASSLMGQKDIQYF.

The rearrangement uses TRBV10-3 and TRBJ1-1; D unresolved. Germline CDR1 and CDR2: ENHRY and SYGVKD. Trimming shortened V by 2 bases and J by 5 bases, and 9 bases separated the two germline ends. CDR3 length: 13 amino acids. In DNA, the CDR3 is TGTGCCATCAGTGAGCCGATGGGGACTGAAGCTTTCTTT. Its translation: CAISEPMGTEAFF.

The chain carries TRBV5-1 and TRBJ1-2, with 7 nucleotides matching TRBD1. J lost 2 bases, V lost 7 bases, and 2 bases had no gene match. Germline V gene data show CDR1 as SGHRS and CDR2 as YFSETQ. This CDR3 region has 12 residues. This CDR3 reads CASADRNYGYTF. CDR3 sequence (DNA): TGCGCCAGCGCGGACAGGAACTATGGCTACACCTTC.

V usage is TRBV20-1 and J usage is TRBJ2-3; 8 bases match TRBD2. J was trimmed by 0 bases and V by 5 bases; bases with no gene match: 4. Germline CDR1 reads DFQATT; CDR2 reads SNEGSKA (reference sequence). This CDR3 is 14 amino acids long. The CDR3 here is CSAPTSGSTDTQYF. The CDR3 bases are TGCAGTGCTCCTACTAGCGGTAGCACAGATACGCAGTATTTT.

The chain combines TRBV7-8 with TRBJ2-1, with D perhaps being TRBD1 or TRBD2 (5 bases each). The germline V gene encodes CDR1 SGHVS and CDR2 FQNEAQ. V dropped 4 bases and J dropped 6 bases, with 16 bases sitting between them. The CDR3 loop spans 15 amino acids. In DNA form, the CDR3 reads TGTGCCAGCAGCTCTGGGGCAGGGAGCTCCAATGAGCAGTTCTTC. Its protein product is CASSSGAGSSNEQFF.

The chain combines TRBV4-2 with TRBJ1-2; 8 bases align to TRBD1. The CDR3 is made up of 15 amino acids. Trimming cost V 4 bases and J 4 bases; bases outside gene matches: 8. Germline CDR1 is LGHNA and CDR2 is YNFKEQ. The CDR3: CASSPAGQGFYGYTF. The CDR3 coding sequence is TGTGCCAGCAGCCCCGCAGGACAGGGCTTCTATGGCTACACCTTC.

The chain employs TRBV18 and TRBJ2-7, with unresolved D. CDR1 KGHSH and CDR2 LQKENI come from the germline V gene. This CDR3 comprises 14 residues. The V end lost 0 bases, the J end lost 1 base, and 7 bases lay between the germline ends. CDR3 loop: CASSPPSCSYEQYF. The CDR3 coding sequence is TGTGCCAGCTCACCACCTTCTTGTTCCTACGAGCAGTACTTC.

The chain joins TRBV27 to TRBJ1-1; the D is unclear. The CDR3 loop spans 14 amino acids. The ends were cut back, 6 bases at V and 1 base at J, with 12 bases in the middle. Germline CDR1 reads MNHEY; CDR2 reads SMNVEV (reference sequence). CDR3 nucleotides: TGTGCCAGCAGCCCGGAGAGATGGAACACTGAAGCTTTCTTT. It codes for CASSPERWNTEAFF.

The genes are TRBV2 and TRBJ1-5; tentative D call: TRBD1 (5 bases). V shed 6 bases and J shed 3 bases, with 12 bases lying between them. This CDR3 is built from 14 residues. Germline V CDR1 and CDR2: SNHLY, FYNNEI. In nucleotides, the CDR3 is TGTGCCAGCAGCCAGGGAGGCAACAATCAGCCCCAGCATTTT. It encodes CASSQGGNNQPQHF.

This clonotype was detected once. The rearrangement joins TRBV20-1 to TRBJ2-5, with TRBD2 as a possible D gene (6 bases). Looked up from germline, CDR1 is DFQATT and CDR2 is SNEGSKA (reference sequence). Trimming left V 2 bases short and J 3 bases short, with 7 bases between. The CDR3 totals 12 residues. CDR3: CSARWGEETQYF. CDR3 coding DNA: TGCAGTGCTAGATGGGGGGAAGAGACCCAGTACTTC.

CDR3 loop: CASSLTGQGLDGYTF. For the CDR3, the DNA is TGCGCCAGCAGCTTAACGGGACAGGGGTTAGATGGCTACACCTTC. This rearrangement joins TRBV5-1 to TRBJ1-2, with 10 bases aligning to TRBD1. Per the germline V gene, CDR1 is SGHRS and CDR2 is YFSETQ. With 2 bases clipped from V and 6 bases from J, the junction kept 7 bases outside the gene matches. The CDR3 covers 15 residues. The full variable domain, in which reference TRBV5-1 and TRBJ1-2 provide the parts outside the CDR3, is KAGVTQTPRYLIKTRGQQVTLSCSPISGHRSVSWYQQTPGQGLQFLFEYFSETQRNKGNFPGRFSGRQFSNSRSEMNVSTLELGDSALYLCASSLTGQGLDGYTFGSGTRLTVV.

This chain links TRBV27 with TRBJ2-3; TRBD1 matches 7 bases. The CDR3 is 17 amino acids. CDR1 is MNHEY, CDR2 SMNVEV, per germline (reference sequence). V lost 3 bases to trimming and J lost 2 bases; unmatched junction nucleotides: 11. In nucleotides, the CDR3 is TGTGCCAGCAGTTTCCAAAGGCCGGGACAGTCCACAGATACGCAGTATTTT. It encodes CASSFQRPGQSTDTQYF.

The gene calls are TRBV11-2 and TRBJ2-1; D is possibly TRBD2 (5 bases). The length of the CDR3 is 12 residues. V shed 5 bases and J shed 6 bases, with 8 bases lying between them. Germline V gives CDR1 SGHAT, CDR2 FQNNGV. CDR3 in DNA: TGTGCCAGCAGCATACTAGTCAATGAGCAGTTCTTC. Protein sequence: CASSILVNEQFF.

J is TRBJ2-2 and V is TRBV27; perhaps TRBD2 as D (6 bases). Looked up from germline, CDR1 is MNHEY and CDR2 is SMNVEV (reference sequence). The V end lost 8 bases, the J end lost 6 bases, and 10 bases lay between the germline ends. The CDR3 has 12 amino acids. The DNA for the CDR3 is TGTGCCAGCTCCAGGGAGGCCGGGGAGCTGTTTTTT. Amino acid sequence: CASSREAGELFF.